Listed here are 7 T cell receptor beta chains from one sample, sequenced in a study of blood T cells in healthy people across ages. A second PCR of 7 to 11 cycles used a sample-barcoded 5' primer and a J-beta primer mix. TCRdb reprocessed the 5' RACE reads with MiXCR, giving one entry per CDR3 protein. The repertoire includes about 760,000 distinct CDR3 sequences, 56% of them detected once, and about 26% sits in the top ten. What was sequenced was blood. The origin of the receptors is a man aged 35-49 years in good health.

The genes are TRBV5-6 and TRBJ2-6, with 10 bases fitting TRBD1. Looked up from germline, CDR1 is SGHDT and CDR2 is YYEEEE. V shed 0 bases, J shed 8 bases, and the junction held 8 bases outside the gene matches. The CDR3 totals 17 residues. This chain's CDR3 is CASSLAAGQGWTNVLTF. The CDR3 DNA reads TGTGCCAGCAGCTTGGCGGCGGGACAGGGGTGGACCAACGTCCTGACTTTC.

CDR3: CASRKGTRRNIQYF. The CDR3 DNA follows: TGTGCCAGCAGGAAGGGGACAAGGAGAAACATTCAGTACTTC. The genes are TRBV12-3 or TRBV12-4 and TRBJ2-4; D might be TRBD1 (6 bases). V was pared by 6 bases and J by 6 bases, with 15 bases between. The CDR3 has 14 residues.

The gene calls are TRBV20-1 and TRBJ2-7, with 11 positions matching TRBD2. The CDR3 has 17 residues. CDR1 DFQATT and CDR2 SNEGSKA come from the germline V gene (reference sequence). The V segment lost 1 base and the J segment 3 bases; nucleotides outside the gene matches: 11. CDR3 DNA: TGCAGTGCTAGAGCCCCGTCGCTAGCGGGAGGTCACTACGAGCAGTACTTC. Residues: CSARAPSLAGGHYEQYF.

In DNA, the CDR3 is TGTGCCAGCAGGACTAGCGGGGTTAAGGAGACCCAGTACTTC. Translated, it gives CASRTSGVKETQYF. The gene calls are TRBV6-2 or TRBV6-3 and TRBJ2-5; 11 nucleotides agree with TRBD2. V trimming: 6 bases; J trimming: 5 bases; junction bases outside the gene matches: 5. Per the germline V gene, CDR1 is MNHEY and CDR2 is SVGEGT. This CDR3 has 14 residues.

A single count supports this clonotype. V usage is TRBV6-1 and J usage is TRBJ2-3, with 15 bases aligning to TRBD2. CDR3 length: 15 residues. J gave up 6 bases and V 8 bases, and 6 bases lay outside the gene matches. From germline, CDR1 is MNHNS and CDR2 SASEGT. CDR3 amino acids: CASEGTSGRSDTQYF. The CDR3 DNA is TGTGCCAGCGAAGGGACTAGCGGGAGGTCGGATACGCAGTATTTT.

The rearrangement links TRBV10-3 to TRBJ2-5; 7 bases align to TRBD1. The CDR3 contains 12 residues. The J segment lost 7 bases and the V segment lost 8 bases, leaving 7 bases of the junction unmatched. CDR1 and CDR2 from the germline V gene are ENHRY and SYGVKD. This CDR3 is CAIRRDRGTQYF. The CDR3 DNA follows: TGTGCCATCCGCCGGGACAGAGGGACCCAGTACTTC.

This clonotype was seen at least ten times. A much larger clone lies a single base off, so this may be a read error. This chain uses TRBV20-1 with TRBJ2-5; TRBD1 is a possible D gene (5 bases). V gave up 1 base and J gave up 2 bases, with 11 bases separating them. CDR1 DFQATT and CDR2 SNEGSKA come from the germline V gene (reference sequence). CDR3 size: 14 residues. The CDR3 reads CSARGCDRQETQYF. As DNA, the CDR3 is TGCAGTGCTAGAGGGTGCGACAGACAAGAGACCCAGTACTTC.